This TCR beta chain emerged from a study of cytomegalovirus exposure and HLA in healthy donors. Of note for this clone: What it recognizes is unknown.

Study results and limitations: Researchers catalogued approximately 170 TCR beta chains as cytomegalovirus-associated.

Looked up from germline, CDR1 is SGHKS and CDR2 is YYEKEE (reference sequence). The length of the CDR3 is 15 residues. Trimming took 0 bases from V and 5 from J; bases not matched to a gene: 2. TCRdb's table, derived via immunoSEQ multiplex PCR, lists solely in-frame clones and lacks some. The repertoire holds about 140,000 clones, with almost 85% as singletons. This TCR was recovered from a man between 25 and 39 years old in good health and CMV-seropositive. The chain recombines TRBV5-5 with TRBJ2-2; TRBD1 matches 9 bases. Sequencing was done on a sample of PBMCs. CDR3 in amino acids: CASSLEQGATGELFF. CDR3 in DNA: TGTGCCAGCAGCTTGGAACAGGGGGCGACCGGGGAGCTGTTTTTT.